These 20 T cell receptor beta chains share one sample of origin, sequenced in a study of tumor and adjacent non-tumor tissue in lung cancer. RNA was extracted from bulk tissue without any cell sorting. TCRbeta libraries were built with three rounds of nested PCR, modified from ARM-PCR. Each CDR3 protein is one row after TCRdb ran MiXCR on the multiplex PCR reads. The sample has tens of thousands of distinct CDR3 sequences; around 77% are singletons. The sample taken for sequencing was lung tumor tissue. These receptors were obtained from a woman between 40 and 50 years old with non-small cell lung cancer.

Of note for this clonotype: A much larger clone lies a single base off, so this may be a read error. This chain connects TRBV5-1 to TRBJ1-2, with D possibly being TRBD1 (6 bases). The CDR3 extends over 13 amino acids. Germline V lookup: CDR1 SGHRS, CDR2 YFSETQ. The chain's CDR3 is CTSSVQGGDGYTF. CDR3 bases: TGCACCAGCAGCGTACAGGGTGGGGATGGCTACACCTTC. The variable domain in full, with the rest retrieved from reference TRBV5-1 and TRBJ1-2, is KAGVTQTPRYLIKTRGQQVTLSCSPISGHRSVSWYQQTPGQGLQFLFEYFSETQRNKGNFPGRFSGRQFSNSRSEMNVSTLELGDSALYLCTSSVQGGDGYTFGSGTRLTVV.

A remark on this clonotype: One end of the junction fails to match germline, which may point to a read error. The chain couples TRBV11-2 to TRBJ2-7, with D unclear. Germline V lookup: CDR1 SGHAT, CDR2 FQNNGV. The CDR3 is 17 residues long. Here the CDR3 DNA reads TGTCCCAGCAGCTTACGAGCCTCAGCGACCAGCTCCTACGAGCAGTACTTC. Translated, it gives CPSSLRASATSSYEQYF.

Worth noting for this clonotype: A read error may explain this, as a much larger clone is one base away. As the CDR3 is not closed by the conserved phenylalanine or tryptophan, this likely results from a read error. The rearrangement links TRBV5-1 to TRBJ2-6; a possible D gene is TRBD2 (7 bases). Trimming stripped 4 bases from V and 0 bases from J, with 14 bases between. Germline CDR1 is SGHRS and CDR2 is YFSETQ. CDR3 length: 17 amino acids. CDR3 region: CASSLNGGLSGANVLTI. For the CDR3, the DNA is TGCGCCAGCAGCCTCAACGGGGGGCTCTCTGGGGCCAACGTCCTGACTATC.

On this clonotype itself: The CDR3 does not close with the conserved phenylalanine or tryptophan, likely indicating a read error. The V and J genes are TRBV11-2 and TRBJ2-7; 8 bases match TRBD2. CDR1 and CDR2 (germline): SGHAT, FQNNGV. The CDR3 sequence is 16 residues long. The CDR3 DNA reads as TGTGCCAGTAGCTTGACTAACGGGGGGGGGGGCTACGAGCAGTACTCC. Translating gives CASSLTNGGGGYEQYS.

About this clonotype itself: The junction and the germline gene differ at one end; a read error may be behind it. J is TRBJ1-6 and V is TRBV28; D call uncertain. The CDR3 has 14 amino acids. The germline CDR1 and CDR2 sequences are MDHEN and SYDVKM. The CDR3 DNA follows: TGTGCCAGCAGTCCAACAAGAGATAATTCACTCCTCCACTTT. Protein sequence: CASSPTRDNSLLHF.

On this clonotype itself: Possible read error: a much larger clone is one base away. J is TRBJ2-1 and V is TRBV7-9; D tentatively reads TRBD1 or TRBD2 (6 bases each). The last part of the DNA fits TRBJ2-7 better; the J call may be wrong. CDR1 SEHNR and CDR2 FQNEAQ come from the germline V gene (reference sequence). CDR3 length equals 14 residues. CDR3 nucleotide sequence: TGTGCCAGCGGAGGGACCCGGGGGACAAATGAGCAGTACTTC. Its translation is CASGGTRGTNEQYF.

A note on this clonotype: A single base separates this from a much larger clone, so it may be a read error. The chain has TRBV20-1 and TRBJ1-1, with unresolved D. Germline CDR1 and CDR2: DFQATT and SNEGSKA (reference sequence). This CDR3 spans 12 amino acids. The ends were cut back, 4 bases at V and 7 bases at J, with 13 bases in the middle. For the CDR3, the DNA is TGCAGTGCTACAGCGCCGGGCCTTGAAGCTTTCTTT. This sequence encodes CSATAPGLEAFF.

As for this clonotype: A much larger clonotype is one base distant, so this may be a read error. The J gene is TRBJ2-2, the V gene TRBV5-1, with a tentative D call TRBD1 (6 bases). CDR3 length: 16 amino acids. In germline, CDR1 is SGHRS, CDR2 YFSETQ. This chain's CDR3 is CACSLGQRRNTGELFF. The DNA of the CDR3 is TGCGCCTGCAGCTTAGGACAGCGGCGGAACACCGGGGAGCTGTTTTTT.

In regard to this clonotype: The junction and the germline gene differ at one end; a read error may be behind it. The V call is TRBV29-1, the J call TRBJ2-1, with unresolved D. CDR1 and CDR2 (germline): SQVTM, ANQGSEA. The CDR3 extends over 14 amino acids. The CDR3 sequence: CSVIETLFYNEQFF. The CDR3 DNA reads as TGCAGCGTTATCGAGACCCTATTTTACAATGAGCAATTCTTC.

A remark on this clonotype: The junction and the germline gene differ at one end; a read error may be behind it. The gene calls are TRBV11-2 and TRBJ2-1; D perhaps matches TRBD2 (5 bases). Germline V CDR1 and CDR2: SGHAT, FQNNGV. The CDR3 is made up of 16 amino acids. DNA of the CDR3: TGTGCCAGCAGCAAGACACTAGTTGCTCTGTACAATGGGCAGTTCTTC. This encodes CASSKTLVALYNGQFF.

This clonotype was observed at least ten times. The chain combines TRBV7-9 with TRBJ2-7; 11 positions agree with TRBD2. This CDR3 is 19 amino acids long. The ends lost 5 bases at V and 2 bases at J; junction bases unmatched: 17. CDR1 and CDR2 from the germline V gene are SEHNR and FQNEAQ (reference sequence). The CDR3 loop is CASSPQTSGGFLSAYEQYF. In DNA, the CDR3 is TGTGCCAGCAGCCCTCAAACTAGCGGGGGTTTTTTATCGGCCTACGAGCAGTACTTC.

To note about this clonotype: No conserved phenylalanine or tryptophan ends this CDR3, so it is likely a read error. CDR3 amino acids: CSARVFTSGNAIYI. The CDR3 DNA reads as TGCAGTGCTAGGGTTTTTACTTCTGGAAACGCCATATATATT. The rearrangement links TRBV20-1 to TRBJ1-3; D uncertain. Germline V gene data show CDR1 as DFQATT and CDR2 as SNEGSKA (reference sequence). CDR3 size: 14 residues.

As concerns this clonotype: The junction shows a germline mismatch at one end, possibly a read error. This chain connects TRBV28 to TRBJ2-7; 7 nucleotides match TRBD2. There are 15 residues in the CDR3. CDR1 and CDR2 from the germline V gene are MDHEN and SYDVKM. The CDR3 loop reads CGSSSGLVQSYEQYF. The CDR3, as DNA: TGTGGCAGCAGTTCAGGACTAGTCCAGTCCTACGAGCAGTACTTC.

The genes are TRBV12-3 or TRBV12-4 and TRBJ1-5; D remains unclear. The assigned J gene may be wrong: the sequence end matches TRBJ2-3 better. CDR3 length equals 14 residues. The CDR3 bases are TGTGCCAGCAGTTTCGGGCCGGTCAATCAGCCCCAGTATTTT. Protein product: CASSFGPVNQPQYF.

For this clonotype: Here the CDR3 omits its conserved ending phenylalanine or tryptophan, so a read error is the likely source. The V call is TRBV29-1, the J call TRBJ2-1; 10 bases fit TRBD2. J was trimmed by 9 bases and V by 4 bases; bases with no gene match: 12. In germline, CDR1 is SQVTM, CDR2 ANQGSEA. The CDR3 runs to 15 residues. DNA of the CDR3: TGCAGCGTTGGATTAGCGGGGGGCCCCCGAAGTGAGCAGTTCTCT. Protein product: CSVGLAGGPRSEQFS.

With regard to this clonotype: A much larger clone is a single base away; this may be a read error. The V call is TRBV5-4, the J call TRBJ2-2; D possibly corresponds to TRBD1 (5 bases). The CDR3 extends over 13 amino acids. The germline gives CDR1 SGHNT, CDR2 YYREEE (reference sequence). CDR3 region: CASNLATAGELFF. In nucleotides, the CDR3 is TGTGCCAGCAACTTGGCGACAGCCGGGGAGCTGTTTTTT.

Turning to this clonotype: One end of the junction fails to match germline, which may point to a read error. CDR3 DNA sequence: TGTGCCAGCAGTGTGGGGTGGTTGCAGGAGCGGGAGCAGCACTTC. It codes for CASSVGWLQEREQHF. This sequence joins TRBV6-6 and TRBJ2-7, with TRBD2 matching over 8 bases. CDR1 MNHNY and CDR2 SVGAGI come from the germline V gene (reference sequence). The CDR3 covers 15 residues.

The chain couples TRBV29-1 to TRBJ2-7; weak D call: TRBD1 (6 bases). Trimming removed 7 bases from V and 6 bases from J, with 16 bases in between. The CDR3 runs 12 residues. Germline V gene data show CDR1 as SQVTM and CDR2 as ANQGSEA. CDR3 sequence reads: CSATAGVGEQYF. The CDR3 DNA reads TGCAGCGCCACTGCAGGGGTGGGCGAGCAGTACTTC.

As to this clonotype: This may arise from a read error, as a much more abundant clone is one base away. This sequence joins TRBV6-5 and TRBJ2-7; D possibly corresponds to TRBD2 (7 bases). V dropped 7 bases and J dropped 8 bases, with 18 bases sitting between them. The germline V gene encodes CDR1 MNHEY and CDR2 SVGAGI. This CDR3 has 13 residues. The CDR3 sequence: CASISMGGRKQYF. The CDR3 coding sequence is TGTGCCAGCATCTCCATGGGGGGGCGCAAGCAGTACTTC.

Of note for this clonotype: The CDR3 carries no conserved terminal phenylalanine or tryptophan, so it likely arises from a read error. V gene TRBV11-2 combines with J gene TRBJ2-2, with 7 bases matching TRBD2. CDR3 length equals 13 residues. The germline gives CDR1 SGHAT, CDR2 FQNNGV. In DNA form, the CDR3 reads TGTGCCTGCGGGACTACGAAGACCGGGGAGCTGTTTATT. Protein: CACGTTKTGELFI.